The following is a TCR beta chain sequence with its context. This entry belongs to a study of T-cell reconstitution after alpha-beta-depleted transplantation in children. This CDR3 has 18 residues. J was trimmed by 4 bases and V by 5 bases; bases with no gene match: 11. In germline, CDR1 is SGHAT, CDR2 FQNNGV. Researchers prepared the TCRbeta library using unique molecular identifiers, the study reports. TCRdb reprocessed the PCR reads with MiXCR, giving one entry per CDR3 protein. The sample holds about 400,000 distinct CDR3 sequences, about 20% seen once. This chain joins TRBV11-2 and TRBJ2-2; 12 bases line up with TRBD2. This clonotype originated in a human donor who donated a stem cell graft to a child with acute myeloid leukemia. Sequencing was performed on PBMCs from the stem cell graft donor, taken from the stem cell graft. CDR3 amino acids: CASSPRRLAGGVTGELFF. DNA for the CDR3: TGTGCCAGCAGCCCCCGGCGGCTAGCGGGAGGGGTCACCGGGGAGCTGTTTTTT.